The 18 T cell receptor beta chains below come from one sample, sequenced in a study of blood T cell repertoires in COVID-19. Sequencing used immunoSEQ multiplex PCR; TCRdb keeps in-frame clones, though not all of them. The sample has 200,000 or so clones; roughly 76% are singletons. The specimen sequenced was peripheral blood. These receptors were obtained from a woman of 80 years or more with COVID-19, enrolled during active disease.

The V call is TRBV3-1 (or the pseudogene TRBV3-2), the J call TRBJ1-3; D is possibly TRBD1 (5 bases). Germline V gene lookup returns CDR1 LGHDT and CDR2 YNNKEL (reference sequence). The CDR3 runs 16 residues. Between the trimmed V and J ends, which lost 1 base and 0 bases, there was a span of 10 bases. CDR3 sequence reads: CASSQGGAYSGNTIYF. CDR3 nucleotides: TGTGCCAGCAGCCAAGGGGGCGCATACTCTGGAAACACCATATATTTT.

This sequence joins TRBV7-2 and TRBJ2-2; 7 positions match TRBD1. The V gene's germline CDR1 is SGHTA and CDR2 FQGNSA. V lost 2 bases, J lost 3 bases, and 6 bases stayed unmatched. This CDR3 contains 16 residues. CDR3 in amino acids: CASSLLGGSDTGELFF. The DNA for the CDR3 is TGTGCCAGCAGCTTATTAGGGGGCTCGGACACCGGGGAGCTGTTTTTT.

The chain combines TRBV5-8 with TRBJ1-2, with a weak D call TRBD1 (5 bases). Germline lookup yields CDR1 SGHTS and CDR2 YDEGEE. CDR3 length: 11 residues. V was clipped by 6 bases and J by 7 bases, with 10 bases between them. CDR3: CASTRGAGYTF. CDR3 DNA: TGTGCCAGCACCCGCGGGGCTGGCTACACCTTC.

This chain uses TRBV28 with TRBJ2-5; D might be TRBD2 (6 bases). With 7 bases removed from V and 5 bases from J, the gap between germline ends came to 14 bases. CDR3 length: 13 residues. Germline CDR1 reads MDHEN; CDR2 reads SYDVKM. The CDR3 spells CASTMEGRETQYF. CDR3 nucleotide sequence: TGTGCCAGCACAATGGAAGGGAGGGAGACCCAGTACTTC. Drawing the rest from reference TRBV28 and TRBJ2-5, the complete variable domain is DVKVTQSSRYLVKRTGEKVFLECVQDMDHENMFWYRQDPGLGLRLIYFSYDVKMKEKGDIPEGYSVSREKKERFSLILESASTNQTSMYLCASTMEGRETQYFGPGTRLLVL.

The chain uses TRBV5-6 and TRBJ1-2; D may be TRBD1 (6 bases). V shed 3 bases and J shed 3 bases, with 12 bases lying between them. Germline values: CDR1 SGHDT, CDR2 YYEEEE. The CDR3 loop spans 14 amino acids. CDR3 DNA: TGTGCCAGCAGCTCAGGGGCCCCTTACTATGGCTACACCTTC. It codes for CASSSGAPYYGYTF.

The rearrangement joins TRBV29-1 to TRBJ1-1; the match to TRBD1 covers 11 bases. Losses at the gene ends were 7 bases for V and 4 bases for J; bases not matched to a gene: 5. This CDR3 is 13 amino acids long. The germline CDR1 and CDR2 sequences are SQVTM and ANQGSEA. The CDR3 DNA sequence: TGCAGCGCCCGGGACAGGGGGAGCACTGAAGCTTTCTTT. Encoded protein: CSARDRGSTEAFF.

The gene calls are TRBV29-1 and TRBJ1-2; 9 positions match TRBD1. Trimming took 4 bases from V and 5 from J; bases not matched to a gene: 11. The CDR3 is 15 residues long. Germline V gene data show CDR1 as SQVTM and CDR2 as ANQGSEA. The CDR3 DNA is TGCAGCGTTGGAAGGGGGGGACAGGGAAAGTATGGCTACACCTTC. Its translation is CSVGRGGQGKYGYTF.

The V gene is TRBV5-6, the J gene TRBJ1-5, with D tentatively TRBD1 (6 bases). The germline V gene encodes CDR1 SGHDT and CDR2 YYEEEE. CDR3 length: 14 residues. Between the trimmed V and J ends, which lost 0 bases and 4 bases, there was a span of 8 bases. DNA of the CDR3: TGTGCCAGCAGCTTGGGCAGGGGTAATCAGCCCCAGCATTTT. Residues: CASSLGRGNQPQHF.

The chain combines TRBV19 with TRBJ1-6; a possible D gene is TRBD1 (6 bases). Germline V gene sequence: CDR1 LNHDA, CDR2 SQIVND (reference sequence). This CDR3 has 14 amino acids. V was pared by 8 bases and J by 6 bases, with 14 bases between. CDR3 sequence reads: CASSQDRSNSPLHF. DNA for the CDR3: TGTGCCAGTTCACAAGACAGGTCTAATTCACCCCTCCACTTT.

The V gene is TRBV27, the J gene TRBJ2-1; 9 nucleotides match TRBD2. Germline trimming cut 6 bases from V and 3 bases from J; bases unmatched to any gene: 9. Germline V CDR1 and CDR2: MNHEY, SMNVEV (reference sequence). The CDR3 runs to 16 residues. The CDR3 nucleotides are TGTGCCAGCAGGGACTCACCAGCGGGAGGCTACAATGAGCAGTTCTTC. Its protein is CASRDSPAGGYNEQFF.

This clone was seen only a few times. CDR3 sequence (DNA): TGTGCCAGCAGTTCATCCAGGGGGCTCTATGGCTACACCTTC. Residues: CASSSSRGLYGYTF. The genes are TRBV2 and TRBJ1-2, with 8 bases that match TRBD1. In germline, CDR1 is SNHLY, CDR2 FYNNEI. The CDR3 extends over 14 amino acids. Trimming removed 5 bases from V and 4 bases from J; junction bases left unmatched: 6.

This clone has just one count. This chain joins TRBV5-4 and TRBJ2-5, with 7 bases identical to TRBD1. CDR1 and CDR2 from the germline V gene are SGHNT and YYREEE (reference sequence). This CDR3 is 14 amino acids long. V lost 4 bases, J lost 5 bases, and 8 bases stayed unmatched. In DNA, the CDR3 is TGTGCCAGCAGCGGCCGGGACAGTAAGGAGACCCAGTACTTC. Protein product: CASSGRDSKETQYF.

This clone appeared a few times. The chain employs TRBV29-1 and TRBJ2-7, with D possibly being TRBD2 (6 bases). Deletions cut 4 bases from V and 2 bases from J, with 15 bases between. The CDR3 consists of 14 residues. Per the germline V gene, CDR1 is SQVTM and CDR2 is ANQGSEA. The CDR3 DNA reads TGCAGCGTTGCAGGAGGGGAAGATACCTACGAGCAGTACTTC. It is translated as CSVAGGEDTYEQYF.

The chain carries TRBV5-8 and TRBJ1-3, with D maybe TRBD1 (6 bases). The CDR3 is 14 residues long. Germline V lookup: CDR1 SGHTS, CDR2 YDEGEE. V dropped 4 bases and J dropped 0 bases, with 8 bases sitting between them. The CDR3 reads CASSRGASGNTIYF. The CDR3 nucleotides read TGTGCCAGCAGCCGGGGGGCCTCTGGAAACACCATATATTTT.

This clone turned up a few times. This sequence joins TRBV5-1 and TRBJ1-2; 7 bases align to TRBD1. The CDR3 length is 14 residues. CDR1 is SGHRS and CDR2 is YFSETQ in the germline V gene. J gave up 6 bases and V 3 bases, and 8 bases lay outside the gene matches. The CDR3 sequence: CASSSSTGVDGYTF. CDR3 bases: TGCGCCAGCAGCTCCTCAACAGGGGTAGATGGCTACACCTTC.

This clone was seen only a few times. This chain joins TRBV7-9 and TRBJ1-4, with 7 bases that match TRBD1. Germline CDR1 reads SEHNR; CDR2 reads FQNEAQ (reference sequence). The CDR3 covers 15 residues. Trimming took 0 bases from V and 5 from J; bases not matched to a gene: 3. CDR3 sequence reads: CASSLAAGGNEKLFF. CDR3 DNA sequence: TGTGCCAGCAGCTTAGCGGCAGGGGGGAATGAAAAACTGTTTTTT.

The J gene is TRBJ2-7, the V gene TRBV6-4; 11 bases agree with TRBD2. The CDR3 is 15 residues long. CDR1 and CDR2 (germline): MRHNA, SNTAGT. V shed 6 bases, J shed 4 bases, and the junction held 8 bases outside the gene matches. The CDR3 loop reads CASSALAGGLYEQYF. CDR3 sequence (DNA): TGTGCCAGCAGCGCCTTAGCGGGAGGGTTGTACGAGCAGTACTTC.

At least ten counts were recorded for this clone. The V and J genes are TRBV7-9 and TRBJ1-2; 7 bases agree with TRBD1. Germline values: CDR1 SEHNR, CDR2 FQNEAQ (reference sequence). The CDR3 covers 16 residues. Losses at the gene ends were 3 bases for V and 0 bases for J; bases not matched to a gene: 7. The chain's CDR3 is CASSFTWTGPNYGYTF. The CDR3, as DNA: TGTGCCAGCAGCTTCACATGGACAGGCCCTAACTATGGCTACACCTTC.